This T cell receptor (beta chain) emerged from a study of control samples from healthy donors and cancer patients. The junction had 7 bases not matched to a gene; V was cut back by 2 bases and J by 5 bases. CDR1 is SGHRS and CDR2 is YFSETQ in the germline V gene. The CDR3 length is 15 residues. This table comes from immunoSEQ multiplex PCR, and its TCRdb copy is limited to in-frame clones, with some not included. Found here are approximately 170,000 clones, around 91% of them singletons; the top ten hold less than 1.6%. The chain has TRBV5-1 and TRBJ2-1, with TRBD2 matching 7 bases. Sequenced input: blood. The TCR sequence derives from a woman in her 30s in good health. The CDR3 region has the DNA TGCGCCAGCAGCTTCGGAGCGGGACTTAACAATGAGCAGTTCTTC. This sequence encodes CASSFGAGLNNEQFF.